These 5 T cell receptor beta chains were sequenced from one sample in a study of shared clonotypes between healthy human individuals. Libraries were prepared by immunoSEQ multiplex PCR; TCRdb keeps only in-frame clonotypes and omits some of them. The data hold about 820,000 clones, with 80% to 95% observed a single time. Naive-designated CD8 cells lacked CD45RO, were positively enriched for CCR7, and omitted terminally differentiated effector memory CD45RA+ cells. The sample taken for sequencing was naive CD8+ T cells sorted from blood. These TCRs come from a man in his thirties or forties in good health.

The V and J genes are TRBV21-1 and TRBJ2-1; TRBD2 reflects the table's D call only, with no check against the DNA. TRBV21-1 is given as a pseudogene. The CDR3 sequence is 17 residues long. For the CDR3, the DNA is TGTGCCAGCAGCACCTTACTAGCGGGAGGTACCCAGGATGAGCAGTTCTTC. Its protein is CASSTLLAGGTQDEQFF.

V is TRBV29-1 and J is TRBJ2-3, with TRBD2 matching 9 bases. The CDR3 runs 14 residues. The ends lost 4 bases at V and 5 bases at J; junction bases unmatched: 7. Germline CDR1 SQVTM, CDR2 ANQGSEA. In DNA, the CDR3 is TGCAGCGTTGTAACGGGACTAGCAGGAGATACGCAGTATTTT. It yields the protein CSVVTGLAGDTQYF.

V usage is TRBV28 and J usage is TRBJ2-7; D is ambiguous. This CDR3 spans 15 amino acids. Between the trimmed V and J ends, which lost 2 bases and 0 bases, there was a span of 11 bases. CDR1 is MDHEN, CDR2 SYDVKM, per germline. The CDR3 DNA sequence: TGTGCCAGCAGTTTAGGGTCCGGCAGCTCCTACGAGCAGTACTTC. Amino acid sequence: CASSLGSGSSYEQYF.

This CDR3 reads CASRGTSDEQYF. In nucleotides, the CDR3 is TGTGCCTCAAGGGGGACATCCGACGAGCAGTACTTC. The rearrangement links TRBV28 to TRBJ2-7; tentatively, D is TRBD1 (6 bases). The CDR3 has 12 amino acids. CDR1 and CDR2 (germline): MDHEN, SYDVKM. V shed 11 bases and J shed 5 bases, with 16 bases lying between them.

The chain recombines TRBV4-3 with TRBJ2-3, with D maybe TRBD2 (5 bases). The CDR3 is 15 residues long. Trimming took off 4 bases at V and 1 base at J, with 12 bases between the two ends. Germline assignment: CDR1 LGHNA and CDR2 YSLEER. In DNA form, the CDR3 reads TGCGCCAGCAGCCGGGTGGGAGCCGGCACAGATACGCAGTATTTT. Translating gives CASSRVGAGTDTQYF.